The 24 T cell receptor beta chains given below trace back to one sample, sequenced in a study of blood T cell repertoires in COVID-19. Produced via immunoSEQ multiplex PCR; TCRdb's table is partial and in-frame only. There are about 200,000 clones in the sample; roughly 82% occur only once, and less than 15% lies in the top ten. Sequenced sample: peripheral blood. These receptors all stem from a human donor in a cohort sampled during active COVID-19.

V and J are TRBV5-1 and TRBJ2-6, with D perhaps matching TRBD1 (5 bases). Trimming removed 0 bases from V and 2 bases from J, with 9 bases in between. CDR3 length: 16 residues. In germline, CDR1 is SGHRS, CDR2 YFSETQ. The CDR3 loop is CASSLGQPAGANVLTF. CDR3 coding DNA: TGCGCCAGCAGCTTGGGACAGCCGGCTGGGGCCAACGTCCTGACTTTC.

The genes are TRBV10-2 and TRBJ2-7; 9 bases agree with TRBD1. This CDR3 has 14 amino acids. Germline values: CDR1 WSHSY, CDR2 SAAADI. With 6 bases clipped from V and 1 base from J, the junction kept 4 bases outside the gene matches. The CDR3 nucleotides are TGCGCCAGCAGCGGGACAGGGTCTTCCTACGAGCAGTACTTC. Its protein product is CASSGTGSSYEQYF.

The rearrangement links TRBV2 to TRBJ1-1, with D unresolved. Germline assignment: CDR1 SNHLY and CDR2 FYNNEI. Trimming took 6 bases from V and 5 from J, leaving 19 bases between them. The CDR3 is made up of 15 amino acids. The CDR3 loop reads CASRKTGIAGTEAFF. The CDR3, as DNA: TGTGCCAGCAGAAAAACTGGAATTGCGGGTACTGAAGCTTTCTTT.

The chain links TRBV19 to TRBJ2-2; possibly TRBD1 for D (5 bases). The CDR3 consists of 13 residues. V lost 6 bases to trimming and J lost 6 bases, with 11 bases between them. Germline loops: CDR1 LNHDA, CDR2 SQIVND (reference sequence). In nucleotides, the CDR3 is TGTGCCAGTAGAGAACAGGCCCCCGGGGAGCTGTTTTTT. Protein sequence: CASREQAPGELFF.

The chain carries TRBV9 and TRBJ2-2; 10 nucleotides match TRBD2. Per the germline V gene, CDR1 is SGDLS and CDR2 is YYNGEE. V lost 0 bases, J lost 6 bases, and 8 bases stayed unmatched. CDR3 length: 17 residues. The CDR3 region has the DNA TGTGCCAGCAGCGTAGCGGCTAGCGGGAGCGGTCCCGGGGAGCTGTTTTTT. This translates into CASSVAASGSGPGELFF.

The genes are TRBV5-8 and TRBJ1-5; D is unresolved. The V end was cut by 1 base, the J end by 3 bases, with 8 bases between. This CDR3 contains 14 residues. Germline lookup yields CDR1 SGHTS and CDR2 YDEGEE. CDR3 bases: TGTGCCAGCAGCTTGTCCGGGGTCAATCAGCCCCAGCATTTT. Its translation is CASSLSGVNQPQHF.

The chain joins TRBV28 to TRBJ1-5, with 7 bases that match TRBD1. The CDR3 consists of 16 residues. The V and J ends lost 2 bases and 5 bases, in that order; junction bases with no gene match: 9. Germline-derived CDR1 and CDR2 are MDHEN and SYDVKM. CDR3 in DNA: TGTGCCAGCAGTTTAGGGGGCAGGGGGGTTCATCAGCCCCAGCATTTT. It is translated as CASSLGGRGVHQPQHF.

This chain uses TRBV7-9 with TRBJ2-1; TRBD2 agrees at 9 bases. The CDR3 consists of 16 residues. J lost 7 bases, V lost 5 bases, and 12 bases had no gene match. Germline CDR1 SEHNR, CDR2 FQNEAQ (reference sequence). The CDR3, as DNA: TGTGCCAGCAGCCTTCTAGCGGGAAGGGCGAATAATGAGCAGTTCTTC. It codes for CASSLLAGRANNEQFF.

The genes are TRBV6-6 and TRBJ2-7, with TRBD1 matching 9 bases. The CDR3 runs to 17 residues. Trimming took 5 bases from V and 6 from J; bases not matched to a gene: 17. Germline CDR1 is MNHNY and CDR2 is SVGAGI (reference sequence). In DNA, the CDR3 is TGTGCCAGCAGTCGATCACCGGGACAGGGTGATTTCTCCGAGCAGTACTTC. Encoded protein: CASSRSPGQGDFSEQYF.

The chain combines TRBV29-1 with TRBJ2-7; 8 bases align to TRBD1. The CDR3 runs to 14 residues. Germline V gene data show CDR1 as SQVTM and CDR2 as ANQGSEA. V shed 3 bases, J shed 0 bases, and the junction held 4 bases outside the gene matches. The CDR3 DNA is TGCAGCGTTGAGACAGGGGTCACCTCCTACGAGCAGTACTTC. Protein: CSVETGVTSYEQYF.

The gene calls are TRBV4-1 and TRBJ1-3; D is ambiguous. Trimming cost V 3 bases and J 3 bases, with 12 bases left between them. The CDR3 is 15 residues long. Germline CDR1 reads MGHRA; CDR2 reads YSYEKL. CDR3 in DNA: TGCGCCAGCAGCCAGGTCGCGGTAGGTGGAAACACCATATATTTT. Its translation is CASSQVAVGGNTIYF.

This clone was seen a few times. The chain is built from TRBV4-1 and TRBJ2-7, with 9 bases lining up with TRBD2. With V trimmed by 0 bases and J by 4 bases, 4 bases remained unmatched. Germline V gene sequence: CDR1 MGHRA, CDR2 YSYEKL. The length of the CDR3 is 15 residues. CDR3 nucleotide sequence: TGCGCCAGCAGCCAAGATCAGACTAGCGGTTACGAGCAGTACTTC. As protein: CASSQDQTSGYEQYF.

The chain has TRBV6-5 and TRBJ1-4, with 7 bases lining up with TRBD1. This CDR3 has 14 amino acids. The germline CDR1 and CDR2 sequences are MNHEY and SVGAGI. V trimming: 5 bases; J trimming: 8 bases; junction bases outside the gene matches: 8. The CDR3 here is CASSPTGLREKLFF. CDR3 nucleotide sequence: TGTGCCAGCAGTCCGACAGGGTTGAGAGAAAAACTGTTTTTT.

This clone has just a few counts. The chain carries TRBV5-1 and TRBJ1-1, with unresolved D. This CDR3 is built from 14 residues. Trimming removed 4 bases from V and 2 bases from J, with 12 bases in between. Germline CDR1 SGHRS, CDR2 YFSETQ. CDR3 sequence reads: CASSVQSSNTEAFF. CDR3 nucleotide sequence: TGCGCCAGCAGCGTCCAAAGCTCTAACACTGAAGCTTTCTTT.

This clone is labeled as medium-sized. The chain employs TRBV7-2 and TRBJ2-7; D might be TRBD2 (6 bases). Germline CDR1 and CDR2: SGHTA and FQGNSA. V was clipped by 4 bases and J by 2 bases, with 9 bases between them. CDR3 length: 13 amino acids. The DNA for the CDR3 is TGTGCCAGCAGCTACGGAGGGACCTACGAGCAGTACTTC. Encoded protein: CASSYGGTYEQYF.

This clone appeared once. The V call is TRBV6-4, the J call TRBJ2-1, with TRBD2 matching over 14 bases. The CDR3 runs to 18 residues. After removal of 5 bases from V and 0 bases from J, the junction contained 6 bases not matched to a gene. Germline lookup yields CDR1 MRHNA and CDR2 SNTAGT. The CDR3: CASSRLAGGSSSYNEQFF. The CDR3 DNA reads TGTGCCAGCAGTCGACTAGCGGGAGGGTCAAGCTCCTACAATGAGCAGTTCTTC.

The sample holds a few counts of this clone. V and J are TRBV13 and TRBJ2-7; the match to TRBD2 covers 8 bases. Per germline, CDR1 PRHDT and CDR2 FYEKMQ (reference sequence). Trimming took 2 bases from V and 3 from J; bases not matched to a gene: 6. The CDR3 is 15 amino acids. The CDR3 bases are TGTGCCAGCAGCTTAAGCGTTAGCGGGATCTACGAGCAGTACTTC. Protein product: CASSLSVSGIYEQYF.

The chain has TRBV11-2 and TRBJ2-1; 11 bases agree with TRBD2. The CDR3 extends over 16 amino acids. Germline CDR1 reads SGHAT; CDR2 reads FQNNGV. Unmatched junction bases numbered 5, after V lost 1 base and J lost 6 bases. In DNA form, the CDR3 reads TGTGCCAGCAGCTTAGTGTCAGGACTAGCGGGCAATGAGCAGTTCTTC. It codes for CASSLVSGLAGNEQFF.

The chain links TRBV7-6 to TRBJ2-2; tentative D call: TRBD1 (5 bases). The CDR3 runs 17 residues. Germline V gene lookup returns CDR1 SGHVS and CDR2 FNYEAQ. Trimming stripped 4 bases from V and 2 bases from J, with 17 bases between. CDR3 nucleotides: TGTGCCAGCAGCTACTCTGACAGAAGAGTAAACACCGGGGAGCTGTTTTTT. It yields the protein CASSYSDRRVNTGELFF.

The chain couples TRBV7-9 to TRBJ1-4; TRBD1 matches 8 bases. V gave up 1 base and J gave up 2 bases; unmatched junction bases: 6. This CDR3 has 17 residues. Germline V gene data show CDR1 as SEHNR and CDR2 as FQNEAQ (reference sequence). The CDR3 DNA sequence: TGTGCCAGCAGCTTAGAGGGCAGGGGGCGGACTAATGAAAAACTGTTTTTT. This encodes CASSLEGRGRTNEKLFF. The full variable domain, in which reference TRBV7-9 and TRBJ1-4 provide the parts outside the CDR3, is DTGVSQNPRHKITKRGQNVTFRCDPISEHNRLYWYRQTLGQGPEFLTYFQNEAQLEKSRLLSDRFSAERPKGSFSTLEIQRTEQGDSAMYLCASSLEGRGRTNEKLFFGSGTQLSVL.

The CDR3, as DNA: TGCGCCAGCAGTGAGTCGATAGGGGCCTACGAGCAGTACTTC. Amino acid sequence: CASSESIGAYEQYF. The rearrangement joins TRBV10-2 to TRBJ2-7, with TRBD1 as a possible D gene (5 bases). Germline CDR1 WSHSY, CDR2 SAAADI. Deletions cut 0 bases from V and 2 bases from J, with 8 bases between. This CDR3 spans 14 amino acids.

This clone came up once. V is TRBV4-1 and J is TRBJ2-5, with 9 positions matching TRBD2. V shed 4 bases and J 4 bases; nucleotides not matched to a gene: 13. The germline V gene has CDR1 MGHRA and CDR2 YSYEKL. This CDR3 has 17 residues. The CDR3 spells CASSPFTGTSLRETQYF. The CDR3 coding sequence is TGCGCCAGCAGCCCTTTTACCGGGACTAGCTTGAGAGAGACCCAGTACTTC.

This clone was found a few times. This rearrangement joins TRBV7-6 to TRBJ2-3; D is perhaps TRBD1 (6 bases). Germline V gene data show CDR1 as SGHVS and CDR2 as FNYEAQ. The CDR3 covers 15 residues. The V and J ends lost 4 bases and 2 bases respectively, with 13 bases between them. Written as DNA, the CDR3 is TGTGCCAGCAGCTCGGCAGGGGCTAACACAGATACGCAGTATTTT. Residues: CASSSAGANTDTQYF.

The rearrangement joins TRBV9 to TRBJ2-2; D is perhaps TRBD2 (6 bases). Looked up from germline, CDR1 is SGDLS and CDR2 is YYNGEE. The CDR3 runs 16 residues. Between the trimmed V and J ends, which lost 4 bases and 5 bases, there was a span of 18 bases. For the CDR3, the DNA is TGTGCCAGCAGCACCCTGACGGGAGTCGTGACCGGGGAGCTGTTTTTT. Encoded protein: CASSTLTGVVTGELFF.